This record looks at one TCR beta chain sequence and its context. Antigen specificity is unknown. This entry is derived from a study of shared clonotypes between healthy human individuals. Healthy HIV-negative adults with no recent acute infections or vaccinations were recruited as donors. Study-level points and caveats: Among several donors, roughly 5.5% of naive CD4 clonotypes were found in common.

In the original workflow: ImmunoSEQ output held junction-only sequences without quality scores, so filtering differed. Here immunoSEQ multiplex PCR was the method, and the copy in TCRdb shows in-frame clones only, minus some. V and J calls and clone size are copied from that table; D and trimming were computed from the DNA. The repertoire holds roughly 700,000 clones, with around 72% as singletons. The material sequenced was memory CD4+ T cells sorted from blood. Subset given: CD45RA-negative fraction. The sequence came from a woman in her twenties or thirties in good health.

The CDR3 region has the DNA TGTGCCAGCAGCCAAGAGGGGGGCGATACAGGGGTCGACGAGCAGTACTTC. This codes for CASSQEGGDTGVDEQYF. J is TRBJ2-7 and V is TRBV4-2, with D possibly being TRBD1 (7 bases). CDR1 and CDR2 from the germline V gene are LGHNA and YNFKEQ. Trimming cost V 0 bases and J 5 bases, with 20 bases left between them. This CDR3 spans 17 amino acids.